This T cell receptor beta chain comes out of a study of blood T cell repertoires in COVID-19 (dated by TCRdb to 2020 to 2022). About the investigation overall: Samples covering the acute and convalescent phases of COVID-19 were provided by collaborators in the United States, Italy and Spain. The prospective study material was composed of cDNA or gDNA derived from T cells, B-cell-depleted T cells, or PBMCs. Subjects who had been exposed to COVID-19, were actively infected with it, or had recovered from it provided the deeply sampled blood TCRbeta repertoires that made up the dataset. A freely available public database, intended as a resource for researchers studying the immune response to SARS-CoV-2, is where the repertoires were released. Samples were obtained from the ongoing ImmuneRACE study (first 160 participants) and from 1,000 to 1,500 subjects provided by 6 global collaborators. Sample metadata almost always included a de-identified subject ID, COVID-19 status, age in years and sex. Where HLA class I and class II types were available, the types were taken from metadata supplied by the sample provider, not from assay-based typing. Summary of the overall study and its limitations: How much clinical and demographic metadata was included differed by source and by participant, and the metadata was provided uncurated.

The immunoSEQ Assay, a bias-controlled multiplex PCR, was used to amplify TCRbeta CDR3 regions from genomic DNA. As for how the authors treated the data: The number of nucleated cells in each sample was estimated by amplification of reference gene primers within the assay. To quantify the absolute abundance of each unique TCRbeta CDR3 rearrangement, sequence reads were collapsed and filtered. For each sample, productive Simpson clonality was calculated by taking the square root of Simpson's diversity index across productive rearrangements. Sourced from immuneACCESS, this table was stored by TCRdb with only in-frame sequences that have V and J called. A share of the clones is absent; for the studies checked, an unresolved V gene accounts for under half, and the remainder has no known explanation. The V and J calls and the clone size are those of that table, but D and trimming were determined from the DNA. The sample has about 180,000 clones on record, approximately 88% of them singletons. The ten largest clones take up approximately 4% of the sample.

The CDR3 goes from the cysteine to the phenylalanine over 14 residues. Only CDR3 DNA remains: 42 bases, in frame from the first base. Clipping removes 3 bases from V and 7 bases from J, with 7 as the unmatched junction base count. As encoded in the germline V gene, CDR1 is SQVTM while CDR2 is ANQGSEA. Each collaborating institution followed its own protocols to collect whole blood in K2EDTA tubes. For TCRbeta analysis, collaborators shipped samples as frozen whole blood, isolated PBMCs, or DNA extracted from either of those sample types. Comment on this clone: Its antigen remains undetermined. Base qualities are not provided; no much larger clone lies one nucleotide away.

The sample was peripheral blood. The chain is made from TRBV29-1 and TRBJ2-1; TRBD2 fits 9 bases in the junction. This TCR derives from a woman aged 25 to 39 with acute or convalescent COVID-19. The CDR3 has the sequence CSVEGGRAVNEQFF. Here is the DNA: TGCAGCGTTGAGGGCGGGAGGGCCGTTAATGAGCAGTTCTTC.